This is a list of T cell receptor beta chains from one sample in a study of cytomegalovirus exposure and HLA in healthy donors. Clones were sequenced by immunoSEQ multiplex PCR, and TCRdb holds only the in-frame ones, with some missing. Of approximately 70,000 clones listed, approximately 70% are singletons. Sequences were obtained from PBMCs. The receptors were gathered from a woman aged 50 to 65 in good health and CMV-seropositive. The CDR3 runs from the conserved cysteine through the conserved F or W. A D gene is named only where the DNA matches it firmly.

d_gene: -; j_gene: TRBJ1-6; v_gene: TRBV14; CDR3aa: CASSPFGAYNSPLHF
d_gene: -; j_gene: TRBJ1-1; v_gene: TRBV4-2; CDR3aa: CASSPLDRGKTEAFF
d_gene: -; j_gene: TRBJ2-5; v_gene: TRBV6-5; CDR3aa: CASSYFARETQYF
d_gene: -; j_gene: TRBJ1-5; v_gene: TRBV7-8; CDR3aa: CASSSLVSLSNQPQHF
d_gene: TRBD1; j_gene: TRBJ2-4; v_gene: TRBV18; CDR3aa: CASSQGTENIQYF
d_gene: TRBD1; j_gene: TRBJ2-2; v_gene: TRBV19; CDR3aa: CASHGTGGTGELFF
d_gene: TRBD1; j_gene: TRBJ1-4; v_gene: TRBV6-5; CDR3aa: CASSLQGDVLFF
d_gene: -; j_gene: TRBJ2-2; v_gene: TRBV18; CDR3aa: CASSPSQGYGELFF
d_gene: TRBD1; j_gene: TRBJ1-1; v_gene: TRBV29-1; CDR3aa: CSGLGTGGSNTEAFF
d_gene: TRBD2; j_gene: TRBJ2-7; v_gene: TRBV7-3; CDR3aa: CASSSGTSGRAEQYF
d_gene: TRBD1; j_gene: TRBJ1-6; v_gene: TRBV5-4; CDR3aa: CASSLGGGQGIFSPLHF
d_gene: TRBD2; j_gene: -; v_gene: TRBV10-3; CDR3aa: CAISHSLGSGDSYEQYF
d_gene: -; j_gene: TRBJ1-1; v_gene: TRBV18; CDR3aa: CASSPATGSYTEAFF
d_gene: TRBD1; j_gene: TRBJ1-2; v_gene: TRBV4-1; CDR3aa: CASSRNPFRDSPNYGYTF
d_gene: -; j_gene: TRBJ1-2; v_gene: TRBV27; CDR3aa: CASSFGGADGYTF
d_gene: -; j_gene: TRBJ2-7; v_gene: TRBV12-2; CDR3aa: CASRLTLEDGVYEQYF
d_gene: TRBD1; j_gene: TRBJ1-1; v_gene: TRBV6-5; CDR3aa: CASSRRDSHTEAFF
d_gene: TRBD1; j_gene: TRBJ2-7; v_gene: TRBV6-7; CDR3aa: CASSYSGTGGRGEQYF
d_gene: TRBD1; j_gene: TRBJ2-5; v_gene: TRBV19; CDR3aa: CASSGQGAGKTQYF
d_gene: TRBD2; j_gene: TRBJ2-7; v_gene: TRBV7-9; CDR3aa: CASSLHSGLEQYF
d_gene: TRBD1; j_gene: TRBJ2-3; v_gene: TRBV5-4; CDR3aa: CASTDIGDRGTDTQYF
d_gene: TRBD1; j_gene: TRBJ1-4; v_gene: TRBV7-2; CDR3aa: CASSRDRVNEKLFF
d_gene: TRBD1; j_gene: TRBJ2-3; v_gene: TRBV4-3; CDR3aa: CASSQGVGQGQDTQYF